This T cell receptor (beta chain) comes out of a study of blood T cells in healthy people across ages. Every sample had a minimum of 6 million PBMCs isolated. Primers used in a second PCR of roughly 7 to 12 cycles were a sample-barcoded 5' primer and a J-beta primer mix. From the 5' RACE reads, TCRdb called clonotypes with MiXCR, one entry per CDR3 protein. The repertoire consists of 1.5 million to 2 million distinct CDR3 sequences, with around 48% occurring once and the leading ten covering less than 2.5%. At least ten counts were recorded for this clonotype. Sequences were obtained from blood. The clonotype originates from a woman in her thirties or forties in good health.

The CDR3 DNA follows: TGCAGTGCCCCCCGAAGGGAGGGGAAAGAAAAACTGTTTTTT. It specifies CSAPRREGKEKLFF. V is TRBV20-1 and J is TRBJ1-4, with D perhaps matching TRBD1 (5 bases). Trimming took 6 bases from V and 8 from J, leaving 19 bases between them. Germline-derived CDR1 and CDR2 are DFQATT and SNEGSKA (reference sequence). This CDR3 comprises 14 residues.